This T cell receptor (beta chain) was obtained from a study of blood T cell repertoires in COVID-19. About the research overall: Sites across the United States, Italy and Spain contributed samples from acute and convalescent COVID-19.

Recruitment covered about two dozen US areas and drew participants whose ages spanned about 18 to 89 years. Clinical history reported by participants formed the basis on which cohorts were assigned. In the original analysis: Using reference gene primer amplification, nucleated cell counts were estimated. Method: immunoSEQ multiplex PCR; TCRdb's copy keeps in-frame clones and lacks some. The DNA was the basis for D and trimming; V, J and clone size are from that table. The table lists roughly 250,000 clones, approximately 91% of them singletons. This receptor was taken from a woman between 40 and 50 years old with acute COVID-19. The sequencing sample was made of PBMCs or T cells enriched from blood (not recorded which).

CDR3 region: CASSSTTGIGEAFF. CDR3 in DNA: TGTGCCAGCAGTTCCACGACAGGGATCGGTGAAGCTTTCTTT. The chain has TRBV28 and TRBJ1-1, with 7 bases matching TRBD1. Trimming at V came to 4 bases and at J to 7 bases, leaving 9 bases not matched to a gene. The CDR3 extends over 14 amino acids. Germline V CDR1 and CDR2: MDHEN, SYDVKM. The whole variable domain, remainder taken from reference TRBV28 and TRBJ1-1, is DVKVTQSSRYLVKRTGEKVFLECVQDMDHENMFWYRQDPGLGLRLIYFSYDVKMKEKGDIPEGYSVSREKKERFSLILESASTNQTSMYLCASSSTTGIGEAFFGQGTRLTVV.